The clone carrying this T cell receptor beta chain has just a few counts. Its antigen remains unknown. TCRdb redid the calling of the reads with MiXCR, one entry per CDR3 protein. The table includes 370,000 or so distinct CDR3 sequences, about 35% detected once. The data are from a study of T cell repertoires in cytomegalovirus infection. Looking at the study overall: Selected CMV epitopes included recently identified HLA-C-restricted ones as well as well-studied HLA-B-restricted ones.

Whole-study results and caveats: Ex vivo, HLA-C-restricted CMV-specific TCR beta clonotypes prevailed over the rest of the response.

CDR3 length: 15 residues. CDR1 is MNHEY and CDR2 is SMNVEV in the germline V gene (reference sequence). V lost 8 bases and J lost 5, with 21 bases in between. The sequence was collected from a human donor in good health (CMV status not recorded). Some clones in this sample may be carry-over from other donors' samples. Specimen: cultured PBMCs, collected from culture after CMV antigen stimulation. This chain links TRBV27 with TRBJ2-5; either TRBD1 or TRBD2 may fit D (6 bases each). The CDR3 sequence: CASRRGVPLQETQYF. CDR3 DNA: TGTGCCAGCCGAAGGGGGGTCCCCCTTCAGGAGACCCAGTACTTC.